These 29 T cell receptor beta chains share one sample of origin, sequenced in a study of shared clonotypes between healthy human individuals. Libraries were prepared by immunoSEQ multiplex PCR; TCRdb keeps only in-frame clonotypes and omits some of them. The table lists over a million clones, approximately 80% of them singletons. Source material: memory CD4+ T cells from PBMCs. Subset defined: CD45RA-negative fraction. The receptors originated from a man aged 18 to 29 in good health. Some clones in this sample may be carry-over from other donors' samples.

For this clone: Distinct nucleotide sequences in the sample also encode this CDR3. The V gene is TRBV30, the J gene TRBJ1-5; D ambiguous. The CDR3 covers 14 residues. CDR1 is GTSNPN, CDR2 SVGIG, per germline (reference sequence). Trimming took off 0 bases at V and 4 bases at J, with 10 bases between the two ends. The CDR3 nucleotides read TGTGCCTGGAGTGTTTCAGGCCTGAATCAGCCCCAGCATTTT. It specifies CAWSVSGLNQPQHF. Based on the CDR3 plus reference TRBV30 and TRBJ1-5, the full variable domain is SQTIHQWPATLVQPVGSPLSLECTVEGTSNPNLYWYRQAAGRGLQLLFYSVGIGQISSEVPQNLSASRPQDRQFILSSKKLLLSDSGFYLCAWSVSGLNQPQHFGDGTRLSIL.

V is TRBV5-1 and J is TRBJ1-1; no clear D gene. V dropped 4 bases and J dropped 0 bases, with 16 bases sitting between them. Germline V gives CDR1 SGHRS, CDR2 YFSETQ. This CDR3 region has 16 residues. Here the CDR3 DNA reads TGCGCCAGCAGCATAACCCCCGAAGATATGAACACTGAAGCTTTCTTT. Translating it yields CASSITPEDMNTEAFF.

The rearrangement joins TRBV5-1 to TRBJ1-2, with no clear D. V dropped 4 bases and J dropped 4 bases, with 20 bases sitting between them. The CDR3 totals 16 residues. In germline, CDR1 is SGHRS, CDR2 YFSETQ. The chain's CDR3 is CASSPDPSRFPYGYTF. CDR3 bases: TGCGCCAGCAGCCCGGACCCTAGTCGGTTCCCCTATGGCTACACCTTC.

The DNA for the CDR3 is TGCGCCAGCAGCTTGACATCTAGGGACTATGGCTACACCTTC. It codes for CASSLTSRDYGYTF. V gene TRBV5-1 combines with J gene TRBJ1-2; unclear D gene. CDR1 is SGHRS and CDR2 is YFSETQ in the germline V gene. V lost 1 base and J 3 bases, leaving 10 bases between the germline ends. The CDR3 spans 14 residues.

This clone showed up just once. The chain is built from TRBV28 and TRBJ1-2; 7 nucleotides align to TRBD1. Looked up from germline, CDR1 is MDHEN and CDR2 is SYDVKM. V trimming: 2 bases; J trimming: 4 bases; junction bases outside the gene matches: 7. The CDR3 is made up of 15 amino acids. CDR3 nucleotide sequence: TGTGCCAGCAGTTTAGGCTCGGGACAGATCTATGGCTACACCTTC. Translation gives CASSLGSGQIYGYTF.

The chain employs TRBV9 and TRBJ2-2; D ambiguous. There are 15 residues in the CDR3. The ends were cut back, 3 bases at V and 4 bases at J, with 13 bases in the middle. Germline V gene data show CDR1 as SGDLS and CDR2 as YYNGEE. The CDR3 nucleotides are TGTGCCAGCAGCGACCCCCTTGGAGCCACCGGGGAGCTGTTTTTT. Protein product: CASSDPLGATGELFF.

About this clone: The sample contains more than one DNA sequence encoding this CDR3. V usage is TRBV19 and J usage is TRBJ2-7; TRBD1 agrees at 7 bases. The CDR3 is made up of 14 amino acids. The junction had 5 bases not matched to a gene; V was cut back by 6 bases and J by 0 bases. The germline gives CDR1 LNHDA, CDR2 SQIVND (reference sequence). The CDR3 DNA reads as TGTGCCAGTAGCTACAGGGGTAGCTCCTACGAGCAGTACTTC. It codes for CASSYRGSSYEQYF.

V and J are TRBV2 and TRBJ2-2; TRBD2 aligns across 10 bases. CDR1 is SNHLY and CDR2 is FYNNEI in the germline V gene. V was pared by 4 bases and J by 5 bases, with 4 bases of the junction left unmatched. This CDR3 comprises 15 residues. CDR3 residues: CASSGGTSETGELFF. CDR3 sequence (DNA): TGTGCCAGCAGTGGGGGGACTAGCGAAACCGGGGAGCTGTTTTTT. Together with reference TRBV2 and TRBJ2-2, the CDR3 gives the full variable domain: EPEVTQTPSHQVTQMGQEVILRCVPISNHLYFYWYRQILGQKVEFLVSFYNNEISEKSEIFDDQFSVERPDGSNFTLKIRSTKLEDSAMYFCASSGGTSETGELFFGEGSRLTVL.

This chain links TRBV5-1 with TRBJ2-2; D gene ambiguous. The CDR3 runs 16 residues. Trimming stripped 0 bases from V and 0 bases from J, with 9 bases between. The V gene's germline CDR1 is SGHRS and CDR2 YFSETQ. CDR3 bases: TGCGCCAGCAGCTTGGATTCCGGAACGAACACCGGGGAGCTGTTTTTT. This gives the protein CASSLDSGTNTGELFF.

The DNA of the CDR3 is TGTGCTAGTGGTTTGGCTCGATTACAGGACACTCAGGGGGAGACCCAGTACTTC. It specifies CASGLARLQDTQGETQYF. The chain combines TRBV12-5 with TRBJ2-5; possible D gene TRBD1, 6 bases. The CDR3 contains 18 residues. V was clipped by 1 base and J by 5 bases, with 23 bases between them. Germline lookup yields CDR1 LGHNT and CDR2 FRNRAP.

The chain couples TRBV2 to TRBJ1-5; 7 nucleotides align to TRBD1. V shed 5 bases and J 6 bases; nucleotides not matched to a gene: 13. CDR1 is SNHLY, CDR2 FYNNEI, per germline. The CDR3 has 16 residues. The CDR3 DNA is TGTGCCAGCAGTCAGCACGTGTTCAGGGGGGCTCAGCCCCAGCATTTT. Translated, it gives CASSQHVFRGAQPQHF.

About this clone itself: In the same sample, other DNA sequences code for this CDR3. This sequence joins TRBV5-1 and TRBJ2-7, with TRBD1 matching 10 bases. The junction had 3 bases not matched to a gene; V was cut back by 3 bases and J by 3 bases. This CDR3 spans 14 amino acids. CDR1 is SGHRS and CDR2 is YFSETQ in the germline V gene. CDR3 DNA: TGCGCCAGCAGCTCCGGGACAGGGGTCTACGAGCAGTACTTC. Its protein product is CASSSGTGVYEQYF.

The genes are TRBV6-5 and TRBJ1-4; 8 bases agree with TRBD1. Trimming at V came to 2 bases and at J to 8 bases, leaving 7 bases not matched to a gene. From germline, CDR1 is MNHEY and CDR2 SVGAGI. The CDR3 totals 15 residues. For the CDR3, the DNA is TGTGCCAGCAGTTACAGGGCCAGGGGGCCCGAAAAACTGTTTTTT. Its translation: CASSYRARGPEKLFF.

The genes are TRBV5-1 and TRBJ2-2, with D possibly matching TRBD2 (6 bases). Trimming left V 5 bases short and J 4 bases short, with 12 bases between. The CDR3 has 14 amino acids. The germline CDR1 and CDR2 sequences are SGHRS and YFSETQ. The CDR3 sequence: CASRGGATTGELFF. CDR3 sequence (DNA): TGCGCCAGCAGAGGCGGGGCGACCACCGGGGAGCTGTTTTTT.

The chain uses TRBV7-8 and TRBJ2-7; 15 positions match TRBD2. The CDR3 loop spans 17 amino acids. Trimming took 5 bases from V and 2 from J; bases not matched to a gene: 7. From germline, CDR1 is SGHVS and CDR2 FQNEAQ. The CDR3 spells CASSRPGLAGGPYEQYF. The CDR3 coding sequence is TGTGCCAGCAGCCGTCCGGGACTAGCGGGAGGCCCCTACGAGCAGTACTTC. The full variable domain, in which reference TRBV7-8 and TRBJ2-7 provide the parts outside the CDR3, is GAGVSQSPRYKVAKRGQDVALRCDPISGHVSLFWYQQALGQGPEFLTYFQNEAQLDKSGLPSDRFFAERPEGSVSTLKIQRTQQEDSAVYLCASSRPGLAGGPYEQYFGPGTRLTVT.

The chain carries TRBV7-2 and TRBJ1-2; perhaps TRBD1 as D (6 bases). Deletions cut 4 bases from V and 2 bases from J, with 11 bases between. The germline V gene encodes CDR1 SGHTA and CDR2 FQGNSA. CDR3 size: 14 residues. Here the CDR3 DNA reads TGTGCCAGCAGCTATGGGGACATCAACTATGGCTACACCTTC. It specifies CASSYGDINYGYTF.

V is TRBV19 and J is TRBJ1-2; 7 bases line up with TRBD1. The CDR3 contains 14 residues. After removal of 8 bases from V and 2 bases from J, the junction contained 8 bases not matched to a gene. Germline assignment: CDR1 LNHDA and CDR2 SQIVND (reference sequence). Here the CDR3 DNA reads TGTGCCAGTTGGGGGGACAGTAGGAACTATGGCTACACCTTC. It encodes CASWGDSRNYGYTF.

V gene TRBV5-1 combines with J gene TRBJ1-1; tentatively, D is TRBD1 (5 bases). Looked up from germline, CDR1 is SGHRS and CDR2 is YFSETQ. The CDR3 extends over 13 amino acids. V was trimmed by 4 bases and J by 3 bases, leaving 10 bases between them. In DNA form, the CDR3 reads TGCGCCAGCAGCGCTGACAGTTACACTGAAGCTTTCTTT. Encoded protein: CASSADSYTEAFF.

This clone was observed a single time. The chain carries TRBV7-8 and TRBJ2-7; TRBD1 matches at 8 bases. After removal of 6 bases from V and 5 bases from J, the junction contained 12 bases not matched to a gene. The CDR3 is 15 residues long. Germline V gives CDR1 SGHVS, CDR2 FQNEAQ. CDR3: CASSTSAGGGDEQYF. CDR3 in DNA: TGTGCCAGCAGTACCTCGGCAGGGGGCGGCGACGAGCAGTACTTC.

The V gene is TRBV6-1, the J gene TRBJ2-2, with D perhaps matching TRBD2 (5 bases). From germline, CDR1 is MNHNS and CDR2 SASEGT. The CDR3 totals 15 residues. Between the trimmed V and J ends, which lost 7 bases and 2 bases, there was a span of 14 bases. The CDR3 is CASTPSLANTGELFF. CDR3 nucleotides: TGTGCCAGCACCCCAAGCCTAGCTAACACCGGGGAGCTGTTTTTT.

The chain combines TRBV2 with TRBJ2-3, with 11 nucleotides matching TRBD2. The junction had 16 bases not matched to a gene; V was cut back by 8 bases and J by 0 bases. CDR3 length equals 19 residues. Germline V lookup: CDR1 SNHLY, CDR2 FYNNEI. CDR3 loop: CASRPARGTSGSSTDTQYF. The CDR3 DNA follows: TGTGCCAGCCGCCCAGCACGGGGGACTAGCGGATCTAGCACAGATACGCAGTATTTT.

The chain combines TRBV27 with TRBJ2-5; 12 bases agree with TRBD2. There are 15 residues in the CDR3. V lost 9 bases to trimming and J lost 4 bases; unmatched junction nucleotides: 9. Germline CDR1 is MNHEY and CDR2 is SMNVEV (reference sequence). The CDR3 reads CASPAPGLAGETQYF. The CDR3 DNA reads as TGTGCCAGTCCCGCCCCGGGACTAGCGGGAGAGACCCAGTACTTC.

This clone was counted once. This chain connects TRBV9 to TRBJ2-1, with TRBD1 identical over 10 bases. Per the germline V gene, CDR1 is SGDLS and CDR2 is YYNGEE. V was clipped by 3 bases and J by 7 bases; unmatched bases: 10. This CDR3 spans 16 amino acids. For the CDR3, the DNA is TGTGCCAGCAGCGCGCCCCCGGGACAGGGGAAAAATGAGCAGTTCTTC. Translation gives CASSAPPGQGKNEQFF. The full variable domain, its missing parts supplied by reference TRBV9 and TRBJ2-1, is DSGVTQTPKHLITATGQRVTLRCSPRSGDLSVYWYQQSLDQGLQFLIQYYNGEERAKGNILERFSAQQFPDLHSELNLSSLELGDSALYFCASSAPPGQGKNEQFFGPGTRLTVL.

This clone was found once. This chain's CDR3 is CASSLIGRVNTGELFF. The CDR3 coding sequence is TGTGCCAGCAGCTTAATAGGCCGAGTGAACACCGGGGAGCTGTTTTTT. The chain employs TRBV7-3 and TRBJ2-2; D unresolved. V lost 1 base to trimming and J lost 1 base, with 10 bases between them. This CDR3 is 16 amino acids long. Germline-derived CDR1 and CDR2 are SGHTA and FQGTGA.

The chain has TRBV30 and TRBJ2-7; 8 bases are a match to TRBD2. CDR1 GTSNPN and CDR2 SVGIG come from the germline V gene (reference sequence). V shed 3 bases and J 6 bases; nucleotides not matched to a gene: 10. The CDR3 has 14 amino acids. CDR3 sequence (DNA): TGTGCCTGGAGAAGCGGGAGCCGGGGGAGCGAGCAGTACTTC. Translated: CAWRSGSRGSEQYF.

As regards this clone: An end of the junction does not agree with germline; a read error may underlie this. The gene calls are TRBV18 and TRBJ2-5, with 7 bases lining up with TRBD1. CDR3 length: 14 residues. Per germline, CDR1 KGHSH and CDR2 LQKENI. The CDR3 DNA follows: TGTGCCAGCTCACCACAGCAGGGGGAAGAGCCCCAGTACTTC. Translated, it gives CASSPQQGEEPQYF.

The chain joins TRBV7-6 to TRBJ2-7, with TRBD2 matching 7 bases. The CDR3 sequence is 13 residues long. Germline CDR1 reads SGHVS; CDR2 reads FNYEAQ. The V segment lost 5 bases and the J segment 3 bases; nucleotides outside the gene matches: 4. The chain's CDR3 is CASSPGGIYEQYF. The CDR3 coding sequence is TGTGCCAGCAGCCCCGGGGGGATCTACGAGCAGTACTTC.

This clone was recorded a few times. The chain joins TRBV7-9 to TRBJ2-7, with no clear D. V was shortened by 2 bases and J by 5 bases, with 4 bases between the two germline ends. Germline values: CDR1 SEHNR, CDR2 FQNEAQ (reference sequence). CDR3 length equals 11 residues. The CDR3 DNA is TGTGCCAGCAGCTTATTCCACGAGCAGTACTTC. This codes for CASSLFHEQYF.

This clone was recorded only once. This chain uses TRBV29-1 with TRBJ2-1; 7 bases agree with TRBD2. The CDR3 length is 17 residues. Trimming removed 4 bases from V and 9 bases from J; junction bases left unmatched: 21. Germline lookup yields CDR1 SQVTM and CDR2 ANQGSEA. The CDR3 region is CSVGGVSEREVRGEQFF. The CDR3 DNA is TGCAGCGTTGGGGGTGTAAGCGAGCGGGAAGTCCGTGGTGAGCAGTTCTTC.